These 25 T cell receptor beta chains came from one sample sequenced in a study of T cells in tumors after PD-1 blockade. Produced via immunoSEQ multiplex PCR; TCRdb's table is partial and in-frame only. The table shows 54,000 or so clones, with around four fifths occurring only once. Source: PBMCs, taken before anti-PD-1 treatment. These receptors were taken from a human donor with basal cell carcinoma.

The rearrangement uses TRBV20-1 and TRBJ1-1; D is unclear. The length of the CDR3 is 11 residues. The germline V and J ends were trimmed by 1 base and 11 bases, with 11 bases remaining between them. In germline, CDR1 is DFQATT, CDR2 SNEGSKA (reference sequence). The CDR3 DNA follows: TGCAGTGCTAGAGCCCCTCGAAGGGCTTTCTTT. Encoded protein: CSARAPRRAFF.

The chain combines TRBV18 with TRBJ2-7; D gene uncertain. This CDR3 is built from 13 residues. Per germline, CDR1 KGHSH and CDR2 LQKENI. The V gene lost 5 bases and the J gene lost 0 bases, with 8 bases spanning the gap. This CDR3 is CASSAGYSYEQYF. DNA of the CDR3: TGTGCCAGCTCAGCCGGATACTCCTACGAGCAGTACTTC.

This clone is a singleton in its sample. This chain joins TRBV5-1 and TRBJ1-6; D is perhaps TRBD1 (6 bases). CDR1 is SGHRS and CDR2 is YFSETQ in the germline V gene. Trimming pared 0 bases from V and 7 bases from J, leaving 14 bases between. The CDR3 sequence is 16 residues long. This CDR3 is CASSLGQGLENSPLHF. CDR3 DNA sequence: TGCGCCAGCAGCTTGGGTCAGGGGTTGGAAAATTCACCCCTCCACTTT. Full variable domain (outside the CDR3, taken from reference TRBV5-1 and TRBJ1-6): KAGVTQTPRYLIKTRGQQVTLSCSPISGHRSVSWYQQTPGQGLQFLFEYFSETQRNKGNFPGRFSGRQFSNSRSEMNVSTLELGDSALYLCASSLGQGLENSPLHFGNGTRLTVT.

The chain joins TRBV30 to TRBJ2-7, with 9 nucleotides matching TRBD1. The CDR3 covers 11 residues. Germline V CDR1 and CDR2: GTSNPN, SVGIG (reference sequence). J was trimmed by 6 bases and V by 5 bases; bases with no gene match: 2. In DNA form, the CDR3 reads TGTGCCTGGGAGACAGGGGGCGAGCAGTACTTC. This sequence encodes CAWETGGEQYF.

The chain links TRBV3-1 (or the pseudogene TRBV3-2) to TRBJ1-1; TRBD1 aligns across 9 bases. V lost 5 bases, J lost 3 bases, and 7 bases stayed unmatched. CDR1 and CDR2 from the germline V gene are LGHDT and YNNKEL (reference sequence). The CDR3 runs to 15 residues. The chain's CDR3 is CASSLMGQGDTEAFF. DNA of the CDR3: TGTGCCAGCAGCTTAATGGGACAGGGAGACACTGAAGCTTTCTTT.

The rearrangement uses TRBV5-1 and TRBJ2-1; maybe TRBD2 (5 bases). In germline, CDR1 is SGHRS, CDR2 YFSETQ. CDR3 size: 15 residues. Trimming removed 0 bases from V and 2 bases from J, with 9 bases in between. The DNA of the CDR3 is TGCGCCAGCAGCTTGGCCCCCGGGACCTACAATGAGCAGTTCTTC. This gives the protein CASSLAPGTYNEQFF.

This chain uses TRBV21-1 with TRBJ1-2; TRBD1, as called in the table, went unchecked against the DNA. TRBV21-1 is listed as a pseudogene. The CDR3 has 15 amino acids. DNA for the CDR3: TGTGCCAGCAGCAAAGGGACAGTAAAACACTATGGCTACACCTTC. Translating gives CASSKGTVKHYGYTF.

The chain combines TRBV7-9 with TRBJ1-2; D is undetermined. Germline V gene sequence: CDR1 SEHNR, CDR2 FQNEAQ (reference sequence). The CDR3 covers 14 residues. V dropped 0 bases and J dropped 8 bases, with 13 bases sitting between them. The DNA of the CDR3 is TGTGCCAGCAGCTTAGCCGAAGGGTTAAAAGGCTACACCTTC. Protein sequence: CASSLAEGLKGYTF.

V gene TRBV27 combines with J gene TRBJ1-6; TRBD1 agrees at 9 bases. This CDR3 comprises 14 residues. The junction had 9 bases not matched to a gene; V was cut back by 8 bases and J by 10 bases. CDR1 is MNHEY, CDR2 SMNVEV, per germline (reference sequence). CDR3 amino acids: CASGTGTGSSPLHF. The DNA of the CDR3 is TGTGCCAGCGGGACCGGGACAGGGTCCTCACCCCTCCACTTT.

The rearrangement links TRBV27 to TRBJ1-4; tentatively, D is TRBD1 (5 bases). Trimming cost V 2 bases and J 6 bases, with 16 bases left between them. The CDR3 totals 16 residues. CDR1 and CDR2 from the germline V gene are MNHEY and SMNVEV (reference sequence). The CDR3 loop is CASSLPMTAPDEKLFF. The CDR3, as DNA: TGTGCCAGCAGTTTACCAATGACAGCTCCTGATGAAAAACTGTTTTTT. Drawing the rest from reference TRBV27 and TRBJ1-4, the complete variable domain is EAQVTQNPRYLITVTGKKLTVTCSQNMNHEYMSWYRQDPGLGLRQIYYSMNVEVTDKGDVPEGYKVSRKEKRNFPLILESPSPNQTSLYFCASSLPMTAPDEKLFFGSGTQLSVL.

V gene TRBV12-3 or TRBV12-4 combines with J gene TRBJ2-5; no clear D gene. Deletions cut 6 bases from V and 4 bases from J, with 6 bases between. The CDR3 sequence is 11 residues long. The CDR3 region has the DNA TGTGCCAGCAGAGTTACAGAGACCCAGTACTTC. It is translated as CASRVTETQYF.

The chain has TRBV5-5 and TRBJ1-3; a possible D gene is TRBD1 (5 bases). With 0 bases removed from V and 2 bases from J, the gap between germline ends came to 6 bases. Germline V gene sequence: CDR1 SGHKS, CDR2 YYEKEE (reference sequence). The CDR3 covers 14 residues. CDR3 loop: CASSLGRAGNTIYF. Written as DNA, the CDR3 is TGTGCCAGCAGCTTGGGCAGGGCTGGAAACACCATATATTTT.

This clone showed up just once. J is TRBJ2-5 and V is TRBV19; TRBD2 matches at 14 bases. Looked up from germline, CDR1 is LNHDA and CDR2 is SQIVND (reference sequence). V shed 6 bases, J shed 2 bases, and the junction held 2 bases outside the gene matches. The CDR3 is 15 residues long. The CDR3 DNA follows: TGTGCCAGTAGACGGACTAGCGGGGGGCAAGAGACCCAGTACTTC. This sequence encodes CASRRTSGGQETQYF.

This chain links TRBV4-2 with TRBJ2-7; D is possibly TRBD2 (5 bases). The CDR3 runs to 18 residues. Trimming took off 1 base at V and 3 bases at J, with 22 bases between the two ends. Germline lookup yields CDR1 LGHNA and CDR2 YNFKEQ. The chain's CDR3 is CASSQVISLSGQDYEQYF. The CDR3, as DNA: TGTGCCAGCAGCCAAGTTATTTCGCTCAGCGGTCAGGACTACGAGCAGTACTTC.

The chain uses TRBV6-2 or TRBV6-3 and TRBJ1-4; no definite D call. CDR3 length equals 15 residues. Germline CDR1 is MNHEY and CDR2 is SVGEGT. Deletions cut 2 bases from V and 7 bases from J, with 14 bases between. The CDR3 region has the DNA TGTGCCAGCAGTTACGGGCGTCCCCTCTCTGAAAAACTGTTTTTT. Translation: CASSYGRPLSEKLFF.

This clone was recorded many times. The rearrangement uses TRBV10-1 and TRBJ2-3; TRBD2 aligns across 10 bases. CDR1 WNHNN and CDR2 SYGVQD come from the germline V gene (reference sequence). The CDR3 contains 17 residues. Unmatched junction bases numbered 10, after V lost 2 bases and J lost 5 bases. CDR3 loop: CASSEVAGGPARDTQYF. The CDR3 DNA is TGCGCCAGCAGTGAGGTAGCGGGGGGCCCTGCGCGAGATACGCAGTATTTT.

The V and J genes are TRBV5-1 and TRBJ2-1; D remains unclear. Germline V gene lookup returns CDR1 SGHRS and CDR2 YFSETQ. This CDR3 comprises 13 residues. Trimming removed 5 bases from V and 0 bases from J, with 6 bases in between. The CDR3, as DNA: TGCGCCAGCAGATTCGACTCCTACAATGAGCAGTTCTTC. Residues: CASRFDSYNEQFF.

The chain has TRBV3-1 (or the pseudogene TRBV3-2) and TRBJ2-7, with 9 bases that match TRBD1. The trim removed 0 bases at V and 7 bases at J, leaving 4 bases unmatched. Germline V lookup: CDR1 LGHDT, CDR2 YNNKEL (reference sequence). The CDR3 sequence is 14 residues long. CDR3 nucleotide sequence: TGTGCCAGCAGCCAAGAAGACAGGGGGAGGGAGCAGTACTTC. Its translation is CASSQEDRGREQYF.

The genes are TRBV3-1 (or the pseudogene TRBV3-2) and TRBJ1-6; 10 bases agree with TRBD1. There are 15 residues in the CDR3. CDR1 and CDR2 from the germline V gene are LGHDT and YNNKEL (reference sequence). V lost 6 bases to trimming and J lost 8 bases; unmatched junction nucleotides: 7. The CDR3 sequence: CASRGGTGDYSPLHF. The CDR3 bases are TGTGCCAGCAGGGGAGGGACAGGGGACTATTCACCCCTCCACTTT.

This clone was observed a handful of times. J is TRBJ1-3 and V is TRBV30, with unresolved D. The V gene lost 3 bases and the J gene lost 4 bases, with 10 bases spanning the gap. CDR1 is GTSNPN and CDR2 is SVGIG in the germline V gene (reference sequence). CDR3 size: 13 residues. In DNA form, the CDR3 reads TGTGCCTGGAGCCTAGGGCCCGGAAACACCATATATTTT. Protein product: CAWSLGPGNTIYF.

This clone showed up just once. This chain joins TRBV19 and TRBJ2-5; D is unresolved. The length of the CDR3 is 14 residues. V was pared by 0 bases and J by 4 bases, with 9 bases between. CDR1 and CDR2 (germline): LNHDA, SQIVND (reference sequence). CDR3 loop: CASSIDVLVETQYF. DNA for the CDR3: TGTGCCAGTAGTATAGATGTCCTGGTAGAGACCCAGTACTTC.

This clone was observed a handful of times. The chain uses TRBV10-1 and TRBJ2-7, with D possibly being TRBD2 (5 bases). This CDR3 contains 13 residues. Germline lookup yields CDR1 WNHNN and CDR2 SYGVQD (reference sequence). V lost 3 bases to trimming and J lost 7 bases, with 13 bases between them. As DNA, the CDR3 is TGCGCCAGCAGTGACGGGAACCCTAGAGAGCAGTACTTC. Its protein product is CASSDGNPREQYF.

The CDR3 sequence: CASSLESGLGYNSPLHF. The CDR3 DNA sequence: TGTGCCAGCAGCTTGGAGTCAGGGCTAGGGTATAATTCACCCCTCCACTTT. The V call is TRBV5-6, the J call TRBJ1-6; D is perhaps TRBD1 (5 bases). The CDR3 loop spans 17 amino acids. V was pared by 0 bases and J by 4 bases, with 14 bases between. From germline, CDR1 is SGHDT and CDR2 YYEEEE.

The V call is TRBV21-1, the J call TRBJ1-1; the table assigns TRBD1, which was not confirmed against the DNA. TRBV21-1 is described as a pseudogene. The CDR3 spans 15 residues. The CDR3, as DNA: TGTGCCAGCAGCAAAGGGACCCCCCAGGGTACTGAAGCTTTCTTT. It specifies CASSKGTPQGTEAFF.

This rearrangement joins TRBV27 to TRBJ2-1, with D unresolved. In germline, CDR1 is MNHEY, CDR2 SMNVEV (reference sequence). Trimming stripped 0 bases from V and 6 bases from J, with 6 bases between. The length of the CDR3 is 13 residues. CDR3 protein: CASSLSTRNEQFF. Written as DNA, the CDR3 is TGTGCCAGCAGTTTATCGACCCGCAATGAGCAGTTCTTC.